The 26 T cell receptor beta chains listed next were all sequenced from one sample in a study of blood T cell repertoires in COVID-19. The assay was immunoSEQ multiplex PCR, and TCRdb's table has in-frame clones only and misses some. The sample yields tens of thousands of clones, around 91% seen once. Sample: peripheral blood. The receptors were sampled from a woman aged 45-60 years in a cohort sampled during active COVID-19.

V gene TRBV5-6 combines with J gene TRBJ2-7, with TRBD1 as a possible D gene (5 bases). Germline V gene sequence: CDR1 SGHDT, CDR2 YYEEEE. With 0 bases removed from V and 2 bases from J, the gap between germline ends came to 24 bases. This CDR3 spans 19 amino acids. The CDR3 nucleotides read TGTGCCAGCAGCTTGGCCCGTATCCTCGGCAGGGCGTACACCTACGAGCAGTACTTC. Its translation is CASSLARILGRAYTYEQYF.

The J gene is TRBJ1-1, the V gene TRBV5-5, with a possible D match to TRBD1 (5 bases). V lost 5 bases and J 0 bases, leaving 14 bases between the germline ends. CDR3 size: 15 residues. Germline CDR1 reads SGHKS; CDR2 reads YYEKEE (reference sequence). CDR3 bases: TGTGCCAGCAGAACGGGACTCTCATTGAACACTGAAGCTTTCTTT. Translation gives CASRTGLSLNTEAFF.

The rearrangement joins TRBV10-1 to TRBJ2-1, with D possibly being TRBD2 (5 bases). Germline CDR1 and CDR2: WNHNN and SYGVQD (reference sequence). The CDR3 extends over 13 amino acids. V gave up 6 bases and J gave up 7 bases, with 13 bases separating them. The CDR3 sequence is CASRVGDHNEQFF. Here the CDR3 DNA reads TGCGCCAGCAGAGTGGGAGATCATAATGAGCAGTTCTTC.

CDR3 residues: CASSPRLKIAGANVLTF. For the CDR3, the DNA is TGCGCCAGCAGCCCACGACTGAAAATCGCTGGGGCCAACGTCCTGACTTTC. The chain is built from TRBV5-1 and TRBJ2-6; unclear D gene. V was trimmed by 4 bases and J by 2 bases, leaving 16 bases between them. The CDR3 sequence is 17 residues long. The germline CDR1 and CDR2 sequences are SGHRS and YFSETQ.

V usage is TRBV9 and J usage is TRBJ2-6; TRBD1 agrees at 7 bases. CDR1 is SGDLS and CDR2 is YYNGEE in the germline V gene. The V and J ends lost 3 bases and 2 bases, in that order; junction bases with no gene match: 11. The CDR3 runs 18 residues. The CDR3 loop reads CASSEGTVIGAGANVLTF. The CDR3 DNA reads TGTGCCAGCAGCGAGGGGACAGTCATAGGGGCTGGGGCCAACGTCCTGACTTTC.

The chain has TRBV4-1 and TRBJ2-5, with 10 positions matching TRBD1. Unmatched junction bases numbered 6, after V lost 0 bases and J lost 5 bases. The CDR3 loop spans 16 amino acids. Looked up from germline, CDR1 is MGHRA and CDR2 is YSYEKL. CDR3 protein: CASSQDAGTGAETQYF. The CDR3, as DNA: TGCGCCAGCAGCCAAGACGCCGGGACAGGGGCGGAGACCCAGTACTTC.

This chain connects TRBV2 to TRBJ1-2; D is unresolved. Germline assignment: CDR1 SNHLY and CDR2 FYNNEI. CDR3 size: 14 residues. V gave up 7 bases and J gave up 6 bases, with 18 bases separating them. CDR3 bases: TGTGCCAGCACTCCGGTCACCTCCCGCGATGGCTACACCTTC. It encodes CASTPVTSRDGYTF.

In DNA form, the CDR3 reads TGTGCCAGCAGCCAAGGGGTAGGGGGGGGTGAAAAACTGTTTTTT. As protein: CASSQGVGGGEKLFF. This rearrangement joins TRBV4-2 to TRBJ1-4; weak D call: TRBD1 (6 bases). Trimming pared 1 base from V and 7 bases from J, leaving 13 bases between. Germline-derived CDR1 and CDR2 are LGHNA and YNFKEQ. This CDR3 comprises 15 residues.

V and J are TRBV7-9 and TRBJ2-3, with 8 bases lining up with TRBD1. The CDR3 is 18 residues long. Germline CDR1 SEHNR, CDR2 FQNEAQ (reference sequence). The junction had 10 bases not matched to a gene; V was cut back by 1 base and J by 1 base. CDR3 sequence: CASSLGQGTQRGTDTQYF. CDR3 DNA: TGTGCCAGCAGCTTAGGACAGGGGACCCAGAGGGGCACAGATACGCAGTATTTT.

This chain joins TRBV3-1 (or the pseudogene TRBV3-2) and TRBJ2-5, with TRBD2 matching over 10 bases. The CDR3 runs to 16 residues. Germline CDR1 reads LGHDT; CDR2 reads YNNKEL (reference sequence). The trim removed 1 base at V and 0 bases at J, leaving 2 bases unmatched. CDR3 in amino acids: CASSQAGLANQETQYF. DNA of the CDR3: TGTGCCAGCAGCCAAGCGGGACTAGCGAACCAAGAGACCCAGTACTTC.

The chain recombines TRBV27 with TRBJ2-1, with a weak D call TRBD2 (6 bases). CDR3 length: 15 amino acids. Trimming cost V 1 base and J 7 bases, with 14 bases left between them. Germline V gene sequence: CDR1 MNHEY, CDR2 SMNVEV (reference sequence). CDR3 in amino acids: CASSLWEDVGNEQFF. Here the CDR3 DNA reads TGTGCCAGCAGTTTATGGGAGGATGTGGGGAATGAGCAGTTCTTC.

The chain has TRBV11-3 and TRBJ2-5; D is perhaps TRBD1 (5 bases). The germline CDR1 and CDR2 sequences are SGHNT and YENEEA. CDR3 length: 15 amino acids. V lost 2 bases to trimming and J lost 5 bases, with 15 bases between them. The CDR3 loop is CASSLSSGRGETQYF. The CDR3 DNA reads as TGTGCCAGCAGCTTATCCTCGGGTAGGGGTGAGACCCAGTACTTC.

The chain recombines TRBV30 with TRBJ2-3; TRBD2 matches 10 bases. With 7 bases clipped from V and 6 bases from J, the junction kept 13 bases outside the gene matches. The CDR3 spans 15 residues. Germline V gene sequence: CDR1 GTSNPN, CDR2 SVGIG (reference sequence). The CDR3 sequence is CAYQGAGGPRDTQYF. CDR3 nucleotide sequence: TGTGCCTATCAGGGAGCGGGGGGGCCTCGGGATACGCAGTATTTT.

J is TRBJ1-4 and V is TRBV6-5; 9 nucleotides agree with TRBD1. The CDR3 extends over 15 amino acids. V was pared by 7 bases and J by 3 bases, with 6 bases of the junction left unmatched. The germline V gene encodes CDR1 MNHEY and CDR2 SVGAGI. The CDR3 nucleotides are TGTGCCAGCAACTCGGGACAGGGCTCTAATGAAAAACTGTTTTTT. As protein: CASNSGQGSNEKLFF.

The V call is TRBV12-3 or TRBV12-4, the J call TRBJ1-3, with D unresolved. V was trimmed by 4 bases and J by 6 bases, leaving 10 bases between them. The CDR3 runs 13 residues. The CDR3 reads CASSSGRENTIYF. The CDR3 DNA sequence: TGTGCCAGCAGTTCCGGACGGGAAAACACCATATATTTT.

This sequence joins TRBV7-8 and TRBJ1-4; D gene ambiguous. The CDR3 has 16 residues. Germline values: CDR1 SGHVS, CDR2 FQNEAQ. Trimming took 3 bases from V and 4 from J, leaving 15 bases between them. The CDR3 coding sequence is TGTGCCAGCAGCTTCCTCGGGTCACCGAATAATGAAAAACTGTTTTTT. As protein: CASSFLGSPNNEKLFF.

V and J are TRBV6-1 and TRBJ2-1; TRBD2 agrees at 10 bases. With 2 bases clipped from V and 4 bases from J, the junction kept 14 bases outside the gene matches. This CDR3 contains 19 residues. CDR1 is MNHNS, CDR2 SASEGT, per germline. CDR3 sequence: CASSELAGGPTPGYNEQFF. DNA for the CDR3: TGTGCCAGCAGTGAATTAGCGGGAGGACCAACACCGGGGTACAATGAGCAGTTCTTC.

The chain uses TRBV5-1 and TRBJ2-1; 10 positions agree with TRBD2. J was trimmed by 9 bases and V by 4 bases; bases with no gene match: 4. The CDR3 covers 13 residues. CDR1 SGHRS and CDR2 YFSETQ come from the germline V gene. The CDR3 sequence: CASSGSGRVEQFF. The CDR3 coding sequence is TGCGCCAGCAGCGGAAGCGGGAGGGTTGAGCAGTTCTTC.

The chain recombines TRBV7-9 with TRBJ2-6; D ambiguous. Looked up from germline, CDR1 is SEHNR and CDR2 is FQNEAQ (reference sequence). Trimming shortened V by 5 bases and J by 0 bases, and 11 bases separated the two germline ends. The CDR3 spans 16 residues. The CDR3 region is CASSPRSSSGANVLTF. The CDR3 coding sequence is TGTGCCAGCAGCCCAAGGAGTTCCTCTGGGGCCAACGTCCTGACTTTC.

The gene calls are TRBV10-1 and TRBJ2-1; a weak D match, TRBD2 (7 bases). CDR3 length: 14 residues. V lost 3 bases and J 5 bases, leaving 11 bases between the germline ends. The V gene's germline CDR1 is WNHNN and CDR2 SYGVQD (reference sequence). The CDR3 DNA reads TGCGCCAGCAGTGACGGGGGGCCCCACAATGAGCAGTTCTTC. It translates to CASSDGGPHNEQFF.

This clone was counted once. This chain joins TRBV5-1 and TRBJ2-5; maybe TRBD2 (6 bases). V gave up 0 bases and J gave up 4 bases, with 13 bases separating them. This CDR3 is 15 amino acids long. The germline gives CDR1 SGHRS, CDR2 YFSETQ. The CDR3 here is CASSLEALGGETQYF. In nucleotides, the CDR3 is TGCGCCAGCAGCTTGGAGGCTCTGGGGGGAGAGACCCAGTACTTC.

Comment on this clone: Germline is not matched at one junction end, which may reflect a read error. The CDR3 reads CASSDGGGNDF. The DNA for the CDR3 is TGTGCCAGCAGCGACGGTGGGGGGAACGACTTC. This rearrangement joins TRBV12-3 or TRBV12-4 to TRBJ2-5; perhaps TRBD2 as D (6 bases). The CDR3 consists of 11 residues.

This clone was recorded once. One end of the junction does not line up with germline, which may come from a read error. The chain recombines TRBV6-6 with TRBJ1-1, with 10 bases aligning to TRBD1. The CDR3 runs to 13 residues. Germline V gives CDR1 MNHNY, CDR2 SVGAGI (reference sequence). CDR3 in DNA: TGTGCCAGCAGTTACGATGGGACAGGGGTACAAACGTTT. Translating gives CASSYDGTGVQTF.

The rearrangement uses TRBV19 and TRBJ1-2; D is unresolved. This CDR3 is built from 15 residues. V shed 10 bases and J shed 4 bases, with 22 bases lying between them. Germline CDR1 reads LNHDA; CDR2 reads SQIVND (reference sequence). This chain's CDR3 is CATIRKEAGPYGYTF. CDR3 DNA sequence: TGTGCCACGATCAGAAAAGAGGCGGGCCCCTATGGCTACACCTTC.

The rearrangement joins TRBV2 to TRBJ2-3, with TRBD2 identical over 9 bases. Germline CDR1 SNHLY, CDR2 FYNNEI. The length of the CDR3 is 16 residues. With 6 bases clipped from V and 4 bases from J, the junction kept 11 bases outside the gene matches. CDR3 loop: CASSDTPGLASDTQYF. The CDR3 nucleotides read TGTGCCAGCAGCGATACCCCGGGACTAGCATCAGATACGCAGTATTTT.

CDR3 sequence: CASSPFGRANSYEQYF. The CDR3 DNA reads as TGCGCCAGCAGCCCCTTCGGCAGGGCAAACTCCTACGAGCAGTACTTC. J is TRBJ2-7 and V is TRBV4-1, with a tentative D call TRBD1 (5 bases). Germline loops: CDR1 MGHRA, CDR2 YSYEKL. V shed 4 bases and J shed 0 bases, with 16 bases lying between them. This CDR3 contains 16 residues.